Presented here are 5 T cell receptor beta chains from one specimen sequenced in a study of control samples from healthy donors and cancer patients. Some clones are missing from TCRdb's copy, which holds only in-frame ones; the method was immunoSEQ multiplex PCR. The data show about 130,000 clones, around nine tenths seen once. The specimen was blood. The origin of the receptors is a man in his late teens or twenties in good health.

A few counts support this clone. The chain employs TRBV6-2 or TRBV6-3 and TRBJ2-5; no reliable D call. Per germline, CDR1 MNHEY and CDR2 SVGEGT. Deletions cut 6 bases from V and 5 bases from J, with 13 bases between. The CDR3 runs 13 residues. CDR3 bases: TGTGCCAGCAGCGCTAACCCGGAGGAGACCCAGTACTTC. It translates to CASSANPEETQYF.

This chain connects TRBV12-3 or TRBV12-4 to TRBJ2-3; D unresolved. The CDR3 runs to 13 residues. Trimming cost V 4 bases and J 5 bases, with 10 bases left between them. CDR3 coding DNA: TGTGCCAGCAGTTCCTCAACTGGAGATACGCAGTATTTT. Translated: CASSSSTGDTQYF.

A note on this clone: Other DNA sequences from this sample encode an identical CDR3 as well. This chain connects TRBV28 to TRBJ1-2, with TRBD1 as a possible D gene (6 bases). The CDR3 is 16 residues long. Trimming cost V 2 bases and J 4 bases, with 17 bases left between them. Germline CDR1 and CDR2: MDHEN and SYDVKM. This chain's CDR3 is CASSLPGTSFPYGYTF. The CDR3 coding sequence is TGTGCCAGCAGTTTACCCGGGACATCCTTTCCCTATGGCTACACCTTC.

This rearrangement joins TRBV29-1 to TRBJ2-1, with no clear D. The CDR3 spans 11 residues. V shed 5 bases and J shed 10 bases, with 12 bases lying between them. Germline V gives CDR1 SQVTM, CDR2 ANQGSEA. The chain's CDR3 is CSVRGPAEQFF. In DNA, the CDR3 is TGCAGCGTTCGAGGCCCAGCGGAGCAGTTCTTC.

The CDR3 coding sequence is TGTGCCTGGGCAACAGGGAGCGATAATCAGCCCCAGCATTTT. This translates into CAWATGSDNQPQHF. The chain is built from TRBV30 and TRBJ1-5; possibly TRBD1 for D (6 bases). V was pared by 5 bases and J by 4 bases, with 15 bases between. Germline values: CDR1 GTSNPN, CDR2 SVGIG (reference sequence). This CDR3 is 14 amino acids long.